The 7 T cell receptor beta chains listed next were all sequenced from one sample in a study of blood T cell repertoires in COVID-19. Sequencing used immunoSEQ multiplex PCR; TCRdb keeps in-frame clones, though not all of them. This sample has about 120,000 clones, with 81% found just once. The sample was peripheral blood. The receptors derive from a man over 45 with acute or convalescent COVID-19.

The chain combines TRBV2 with TRBJ1-6, with D unresolved. CDR1 is SNHLY, CDR2 FYNNEI, per germline. The CDR3 is 16 amino acids. The V end lost 4 bases, the J end lost 0 bases, and 10 bases lay between the germline ends. CDR3 coding DNA: TGTGCCAGCAGTGTCCAATTGAGCTCCTATAATTCACCCCTCCACTTT. Protein sequence: CASSVQLSSYNSPLHF.

V gene TRBV5-1 combines with J gene TRBJ2-3, with D perhaps TRBD2 (5 bases). From germline, CDR1 is SGHRS and CDR2 YFSETQ. V lost 0 bases to trimming and J lost 6 bases, with 11 bases between them. This CDR3 is 14 amino acids long. CDR3 in DNA: TGCGCCAGCAGCTTGGTCCCAGAGCGGGATACGCAGTATTTT. This translates into CASSLVPERDTQYF.

CDR3 sequence (DNA): TGCGCCAGCACCCGAGCGGGGGTGAATGAGCAGTTCTTC. This sequence encodes CASTRAGVNEQFF. This chain connects TRBV5-1 to TRBJ2-1; 8 positions match TRBD2. This CDR3 has 13 amino acids. V lost 6 bases, J lost 7 bases, and 6 bases stayed unmatched. The germline V gene encodes CDR1 SGHRS and CDR2 YFSETQ.

The V call is TRBV6-5, the J call TRBJ2-6; D remains unclear. CDR1 and CDR2 (germline): MNHEY, SVGAGI. The CDR3 spans 15 residues. V was shortened by 7 bases and J by 2 bases, with 12 bases between the two germline ends. CDR3 sequence reads: CASKTPYPGANVLTF. The CDR3 nucleotides read TGTGCCAGCAAAACGCCCTATCCTGGGGCCAACGTCCTGACTTTC.

This chain links TRBV6-5 with TRBJ1-1; a weak D match, TRBD1 (6 bases). Germline V gene sequence: CDR1 MNHEY, CDR2 SVGAGI. The CDR3 length is 13 residues. V lost 9 bases to trimming and J lost 0 bases, with 11 bases between them. In DNA, the CDR3 is TGTGCCAGTCGGACAGCGATGAACACTGAAGCTTTCTTT. Translating it yields CASRTAMNTEAFF.

V gene TRBV5-1 combines with J gene TRBJ2-2, with 8 bases aligning to TRBD1. Germline CDR1 and CDR2: SGHRS and YFSETQ. This CDR3 spans 14 amino acids. J lost 6 bases, V lost 6 bases, and 7 bases had no gene match. CDR3 protein: CASIPGQVPGELFF. In DNA form, the CDR3 reads TGCGCCAGCATTCCGGGACAGGTTCCCGGGGAGCTGTTTTTT.

The genes are TRBV5-1 and TRBJ2-5; no clear D. Germline CDR1 reads SGHRS; CDR2 reads YFSETQ. The germline V and J ends were trimmed by 0 bases and 8 bases, with 14 bases remaining between them. The CDR3 is 14 residues long. In nucleotides, the CDR3 is TGCGCCAGCAGCTTGGGAAACTCAAAGTTAACCCAGTACTTC. It specifies CASSLGNSKLTQYF.